A single sample gave rise to the 9 T cell receptor beta chains below, sequenced in a study of regulatory T cells in long-lasting Graves disease. Time point reported: persistent/refractory GD, antithyroid drugs over 5 years with positive TRAb. The TCR library used RNA extracted from PBMCs. Relying on iRepertoire HTBI primers and Arm-PCR of CDR3 regions, the team built TCR beta libraries. TCRdb recomputed calls from the multiplex PCR reads with MiXCR, one row per CDR3 protein. The table records approximately 690,000 distinct CDR3 sequences, about 32% of them present only once. The material sequenced was peripheral blood mononuclear cells (PBMCs), taken when the disease was refractory, from a patient treated with antithyroid drugs. The origin of the receptors is a female donor with Graves disease.

This chain connects TRBV5-1 to TRBJ1-1; D call uncertain. CDR1 is SGHRS and CDR2 is YFSETQ in the germline V gene. The CDR3 is 15 amino acids. V lost 2 bases and J 1 base, leaving 12 bases between the germline ends. The CDR3 loop reads CASSFPGRQNTEAFF. CDR3 nucleotides: TGCGCCAGCAGCTTTCCAGGACGGCAGAACACTGAAGCTTTCTTT.

This clonotype has a handful of counts. The gene calls are TRBV11-2 and TRBJ2-7; 9 nucleotides agree with TRBD2. This CDR3 has 17 residues. In germline, CDR1 is SGHAT, CDR2 FQNNGV. Trimming took 5 bases from V and 0 from J; bases not matched to a gene: 11. CDR3 sequence reads: CASSPPGASGTSYEQYF. Written as DNA, the CDR3 is TGTGCCAGCAGCCCTCCCGGCGCTAGCGGGACCTCCTACGAGCAGTACTTC.

The sample holds many counts of this clonotype. This chain links TRBV29-1 with TRBJ1-2, with D maybe TRBD1 (6 bases). The CDR3 has 14 amino acids. Germline V gene lookup returns CDR1 SQVTM and CDR2 ANQGSEA. V gave up 3 bases and J gave up 3 bases, with 14 bases separating them. The CDR3 region is CSVDHRESDYGYTF. The CDR3 nucleotides read TGCAGCGTTGATCACAGGGAGTCAGACTATGGCTACACCTTC.

In its sample, this clonotype was seen a few times. This chain connects TRBV27 to TRBJ1-6; D possibly corresponds to TRBD1 (5 bases). There are 15 residues in the CDR3. V lost 3 bases, J lost 3 bases, and 9 bases lay in between. The V gene's germline CDR1 is MNHEY and CDR2 SMNVEV (reference sequence). CDR3 DNA: TGTGCCAGCAGTTTTGGGGACCGCTATAATTCACCCCTCCACTTT. Translated, it gives CASSFGDRYNSPLHF.

The rearrangement joins TRBV4-1 to TRBJ1-1, with TRBD1 as a possible D gene (6 bases). Germline V gives CDR1 MGHRA, CDR2 YSYEKL. The ends were cut back, 2 bases at V and 1 base at J, with 14 bases in the middle. There are 16 residues in the CDR3. The CDR3 spells CASSQPETGGNTEAFF. Here the CDR3 DNA reads TGCGCCAGCAGCCAACCCGAGACAGGAGGGAACACTGAAGCTTTCTTT.

V usage is TRBV24-1 and J usage is TRBJ2-2; the D gene is possibly TRBD1 (5 bases). This CDR3 has 13 amino acids. V lost 7 bases and J 1 base, leaving 6 bases between the germline ends. Per germline, CDR1 KGHDR and CDR2 SFDVKD. The CDR3 loop is CATRQGNTGELFF. The CDR3 DNA reads as TGTGCCACCAGGCAGGGGAACACCGGGGAGCTGTTTTTT.

The chain employs TRBV20-1 and TRBJ1-6; possibly TRBD1 for D (5 bases). V shed 1 base and J shed 0 bases, with 13 bases lying between them. CDR1 and CDR2 (germline): DFQATT, SNEGSKA (reference sequence). The CDR3 covers 17 residues. In DNA form, the CDR3 reads TGCAGTGCTAGAGGGCTGGACAAGGGCTCCTATAATTCACCCCTCCACTTT. This sequence encodes CSARGLDKGSYNSPLHF.

This clonotype was picked up a small number of times. The rearrangement uses TRBV12-5 and TRBJ2-4, with TRBD1 as a possible D gene (5 bases). Trimming left V 1 base short and J 1 base short, with 17 bases between. The germline V gene has CDR1 LGHNT and CDR2 FRNRAP. The CDR3 covers 18 residues. In nucleotides, the CDR3 is TGTGCTAGTGGTTTGGAGGTGACCTCCTCAGGGGCCAAAAACATTCAGTACTTC. Its protein product is CASGLEVTSSGAKNIQYF. The full variable domain, completed using reference TRBV12-5 and TRBJ2-4, is DARVTQTPRHKVTEMGQEVTMRCQPILGHNTVFWYRQTMMQGLELLAYFRNRAPLDDSGMPKDRFSAEMPDATLATLKIQPSEPRDSAVYFCASGLEVTSSGAKNIQYFGAGTRLSVL.

This clonotype was observed at least ten times. The chain has TRBV2 and TRBJ1-2, with a tentative D call TRBD1 (5 bases). V was clipped by 4 bases and J by 7 bases, with 16 bases between them. The CDR3 is made up of 14 amino acids. Germline loops: CDR1 SNHLY, CDR2 FYNNEI. The CDR3 spells CASSGARQIPGYTF. CDR3 bases: TGTGCCAGCAGTGGTGCCAGACAGATTCCTGGCTACACCTTC.